The 20 T cell receptor beta chains in this list originate from one sample, sequenced in a study of blood T cell repertoires in COVID-19. Method: immunoSEQ multiplex PCR; TCRdb's copy keeps in-frame clones and lacks some. This sample has about 170,000 clones, with 70% to 85% found just once. Sequenced: PBMCs or T cells enriched from blood (not recorded which). Receptors were obtained from a man in his forties or fifties who had recovered from COVID-19.

The chain joins TRBV12-3 or TRBV12-4 to TRBJ2-1; 8 bases map to TRBD1. This CDR3 is 12 amino acids long. V dropped 5 bases and J dropped 11; count of bases not matched to a gene: 5. CDR3 bases: TGTGCCAGCAGTGCGGGACAGGAGAAGCAGTTCTTC. This translates into CASSAGQEKQFF.

This sequence joins TRBV19 and TRBJ2-4, with a tentative D call TRBD1 (7 bases). Germline assignment: CDR1 LNHDA and CDR2 SQIVND (reference sequence). This CDR3 region has 18 residues. The V and J ends lost 7 bases and 0 bases respectively, with 22 bases between them. In DNA form, the CDR3 reads TGTGCCAGTACCCCAGTAGGCAGGGGGGCCTTAGCCAAAAACATTCAGTACTTC. It codes for CASTPVGRGALAKNIQYF.

The gene calls are TRBV5-1 and TRBJ1-1; 10 nucleotides align to TRBD1. The J segment lost 5 bases and the V segment lost 4 bases, leaving 8 bases of the junction unmatched. Germline V gene sequence: CDR1 SGHRS, CDR2 YFSETQ. The CDR3 runs to 15 residues. The CDR3 coding sequence is TGCGCCAGCAGCACCGACAGGGGGCAGAGGACTGAAGCTTTCTTT. Translation: CASSTDRGQRTEAFF.

This clone was counted many times. The gene calls are TRBV19 and TRBJ1-5, with D possibly TRBD1 on 5 matching bases. Trimming took 8 bases from V and 0 from J, leaving 11 bases between them. Germline V gene lookup returns CDR1 LNHDA and CDR2 SQIVND (reference sequence). This CDR3 has 14 amino acids. The CDR3 DNA is TGTGCCAGTCAACAGGAATATAGCAATCAGCCCCAGCATTTT. It codes for CASQQEYSNQPQHF.

This chain links TRBV29-1 with TRBJ2-3; TRBD1 agrees at 7 bases. This CDR3 spans 12 amino acids. Per germline, CDR1 SQVTM and CDR2 ANQGSEA. V lost 6 bases and J lost 1; bases outside the gene matches: 1. CDR3 nucleotides: TGCAGCGTCGACAGGGGCACAGATACGCAGTATTTT. Translation: CSVDRGTDTQYF.

The chain carries TRBV19 and TRBJ2-7; 8 nucleotides line up with TRBD1. CDR1 is LNHDA, CDR2 SQIVND, per germline (reference sequence). The junction had 2 bases not matched to a gene; V was cut back by 4 bases and J by 3 bases. CDR3 length: 13 residues. The CDR3 coding sequence is TGTGCCAGTAGTAAGGGACAGGTCTACGAGCAGTACTTC. Translating gives CASSKGQVYEQYF.

V usage is TRBV28 and J usage is TRBJ2-3; TRBD1 agrees at 8 bases. The CDR3 is made up of 17 amino acids. V dropped 3 bases and J dropped 1; count of bases not matched to a gene: 9. The V gene's germline CDR1 is MDHEN and CDR2 SYDVKM. The CDR3 region is CASSLGRQGTRTDTQYF. The CDR3 DNA reads as TGTGCCAGCAGTTTGGGCAGACAGGGGACTCGCACAGATACGCAGTATTTT. Supplemented by reference TRBV28 and TRBJ2-3, the full variable domain reads DVKVTQSSRYLVKRTGEKVFLECVQDMDHENMFWYRQDPGLGLRLIYFSYDVKMKEKGDIPEGYSVSREKKERFSLILESASTNQTSMYLCASSLGRQGTRTDTQYFGPGTRLTVL.

This clone was seen a handful of times. Within the sample, other DNA sequences also encode this same CDR3. The rearrangement uses TRBV7-9 and TRBJ1-2; 7 bases are shared with TRBD1. V was pared by 5 bases and J by 6 bases, with 3 bases of the junction left unmatched. Per the germline V gene, CDR1 is SEHNR and CDR2 is FQNEAQ (reference sequence). The CDR3 extends over 12 amino acids. The CDR3 is CASSPQGNGYTF. CDR3 DNA sequence: TGTGCCAGCAGCCCACAGGGGAATGGCTACACCTTC.

The chain couples TRBV6-6 to TRBJ1-5, with D hard to call. With 6 bases removed from V and 3 bases from J, the gap between germline ends came to 15 bases. Germline CDR1 reads MNHNY; CDR2 reads SVGAGI (reference sequence). This CDR3 has 15 amino acids. CDR3 protein: CASSGPPGNNQPQHF. The CDR3 coding sequence is TGTGCCAGCAGCGGCCCGCCGGGGAACAATCAGCCCCAGCATTTT.

This chain links TRBV3-1 (or the pseudogene TRBV3-2) with TRBJ1-2; a possible D gene is TRBD1 (6 bases). The CDR3 has 13 residues. The ends were cut back, 1 base at V and 4 bases at J, with 7 bases in the middle. CDR1 is LGHDT and CDR2 is YNNKEL in the germline V gene (reference sequence). CDR3 amino acids: CASSQVGGYGYTF. Here the CDR3 DNA reads TGTGCCAGCAGCCAAGTAGGGGGCTATGGCTACACCTTC.

The J gene is TRBJ2-7, the V gene TRBV28, with 8 positions matching TRBD1. The CDR3 runs 15 residues. V trimming: 4 bases; J trimming: 0 bases; junction bases outside the gene matches: 5. In germline, CDR1 is MDHEN, CDR2 SYDVKM. CDR3: CASSSDRGSSYEQYF. The CDR3 coding sequence is TGTGCCAGCAGTTCTGACAGGGGAAGCTCCTACGAGCAGTACTTC.

CDR3 loop: CASSLTGGQGPLHF. The CDR3 DNA sequence: TGTGCCAGCAGCCTTACAGGGGGCCAGGGACCCCTCCACTTT. This sequence joins TRBV7-9 and TRBJ1-6; 9 bases match TRBD1. The CDR3 is 14 amino acids. Looked up from germline, CDR1 is SEHNR and CDR2 is FQNEAQ (reference sequence). Trimming removed 5 bases from V and 12 bases from J; junction bases left unmatched: 8.

In nucleotides, the CDR3 is TGTGCCAGCGAATACACAGGGGGCGTCCCAGGGCTGTTTTTT. Its translation: CASEYTGGVPGLFF. The rearrangement uses TRBV19 and TRBJ2-2, with 9 bases aligning to TRBD1. Germline values: CDR1 LNHDA, CDR2 SQIVND (reference sequence). The V gene end was trimmed by 9 bases and the J gene end by 13 bases; junction bases not matched to a gene: 15. The CDR3 length is 14 residues.

The chain is built from TRBV5-1 and TRBJ1-1, with 8 bases lining up with TRBD1. The CDR3 is 16 amino acids. The V segment lost 0 bases and the J segment 6 bases; nucleotides outside the gene matches: 10. CDR1 is SGHRS, CDR2 YFSETQ, per germline. This CDR3 reads CASSLGTGTHFAEAFF. The CDR3 DNA reads TGCGCCAGCAGCTTGGGGACAGGGACCCATTTCGCTGAAGCTTTCTTT.

J is TRBJ1-2 and V is TRBV18, with D unresolved. The CDR3 runs 13 residues. Germline-derived CDR1 and CDR2 are KGHSH and LQKENI. V lost 2 bases to trimming and J lost 8 bases, with 12 bases between them. The CDR3 reads CASSPGRPWGYTF. DNA of the CDR3: TGTGCCAGCTCACCAGGCAGGCCTTGGGGCTACACCTTC.

The rearrangement uses TRBV5-1 and TRBJ1-6; D remains ambiguous. Per the germline V gene, CDR1 is SGHRS and CDR2 is YFSETQ. This CDR3 is 13 amino acids long. Trimming shortened V by 1 base and J by 10 bases, and 9 bases separated the two germline ends. Here the CDR3 DNA reads TGCGCCAGCAGCTTGTCGGGAAAGTCACCCCTCCACTTT. This translates into CASSLSGKSPLHF.

V usage is TRBV5-1 and J usage is TRBJ1-6, with 7 nucleotides matching TRBD1. Per germline, CDR1 SGHRS and CDR2 YFSETQ. J was trimmed by 8 bases and V by 0 bases; bases with no gene match: 5. CDR3 length equals 15 residues. This chain's CDR3 is CASSLEGGRDSPLHF. In DNA, the CDR3 is TGCGCCAGCAGCTTGGAAGGGGGCCGGGATTCACCCCTCCACTTT.

The CDR3 DNA is TGTGCCACCAGCAGAGCGGATCAGCCCCAGCATTTT. This codes for CATSRADQPQHF. The rearrangement joins TRBV15 to TRBJ1-5; D gene uncertain. The CDR3 totals 12 residues. Germline CDR1 LNHNV, CDR2 YYDKDF (reference sequence). The V and J ends lost 1 base and 5 bases respectively, with 3 bases between them.

The rearrangement uses TRBV7-2 and TRBJ1-3; tentatively, D is TRBD1 (5 bases). The germline V gene has CDR1 SGHTA and CDR2 FQGNSA. The V and J ends lost 3 bases and 4 bases respectively, with 10 bases between them. This CDR3 region has 14 residues. The CDR3 region is CASSLAGFGNTIYF. Written as DNA, the CDR3 is TGTGCCAGCAGCTTGGCAGGGTTCGGAAACACCATATATTTT. Drawing the rest from reference TRBV7-2 and TRBJ1-3, the complete variable domain is GAGVSQSPSNKVTEKGKDVELRCDPISGHTALYWYRQSLGQGLEFLIYFQGNSAPDKSGLPSDRFSAERTGGSVSTLTIQRTQQEDSAVYLCASSLAGFGNTIYFGEGSWLTVV.

This chain joins TRBV5-1 and TRBJ2-1; TRBD2 aligns across 8 bases. The CDR3 sequence is 16 residues long. Germline CDR1 and CDR2: SGHRS and YFSETQ. The CDR3 nucleotides are TGCGGAAGCTCGCCGGGCGGGGGGTCATCCTACAATGAGCAGTTCTTC. This encodes CGSSPGGGSSYNEQFF.